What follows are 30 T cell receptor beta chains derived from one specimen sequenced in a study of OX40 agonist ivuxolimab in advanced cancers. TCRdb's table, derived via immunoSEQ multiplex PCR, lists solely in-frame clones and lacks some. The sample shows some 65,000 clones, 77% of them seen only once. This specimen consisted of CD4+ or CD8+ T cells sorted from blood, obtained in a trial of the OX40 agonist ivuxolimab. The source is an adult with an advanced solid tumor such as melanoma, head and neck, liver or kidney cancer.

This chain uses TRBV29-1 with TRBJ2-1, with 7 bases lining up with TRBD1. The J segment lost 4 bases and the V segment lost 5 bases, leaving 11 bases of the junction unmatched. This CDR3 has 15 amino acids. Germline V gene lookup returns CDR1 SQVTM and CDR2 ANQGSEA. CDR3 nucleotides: TGCAGCGTTATTACCCATGGACAGGATTACAATGAGCAGTTCTTC. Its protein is CSVITHGQDYNEQFF.

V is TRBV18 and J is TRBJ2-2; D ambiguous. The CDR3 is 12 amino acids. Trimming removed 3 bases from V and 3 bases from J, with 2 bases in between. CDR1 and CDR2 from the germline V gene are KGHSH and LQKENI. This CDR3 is CASSPYTGELFF. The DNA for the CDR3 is TGTGCCAGCTCACCCTACACCGGGGAGCTGTTTTTT.

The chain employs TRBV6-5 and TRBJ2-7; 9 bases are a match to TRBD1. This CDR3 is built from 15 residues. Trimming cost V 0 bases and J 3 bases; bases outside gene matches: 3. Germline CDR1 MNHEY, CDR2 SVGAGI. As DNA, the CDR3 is TGTGCCAGCAGTTACTCGGGACAGGGTTTCTACGAGCAGTACTTC. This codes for CASSYSGQGFYEQYF.

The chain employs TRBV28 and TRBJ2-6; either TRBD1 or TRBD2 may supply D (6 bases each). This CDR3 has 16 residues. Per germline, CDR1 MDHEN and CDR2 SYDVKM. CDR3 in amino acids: CAEGGQSSSGANVLTF. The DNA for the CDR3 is TGTGCAGAGGGAGGACAGTCGAGCTCTGGGGCCAACGTCCTGACTTTC.

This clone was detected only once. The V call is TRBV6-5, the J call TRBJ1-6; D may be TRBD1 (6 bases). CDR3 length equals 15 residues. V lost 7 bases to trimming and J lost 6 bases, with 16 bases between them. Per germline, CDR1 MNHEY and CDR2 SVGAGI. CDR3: CASTLLGAGNSPLHF. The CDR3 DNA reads TGTGCCAGCACACTTCTGGGGGCAGGTAATTCACCCCTCCACTTT.

The CDR3 DNA sequence: TGCAGCGTTGAGCGCTCAACGCACGGGACAGGGAAAGCTTTCTTT. Translating gives CSVERSTHGTGKAFF. The chain is built from TRBV29-1 and TRBJ1-1, with TRBD1 identical over 9 bases. CDR1 is SQVTM and CDR2 is ANQGSEA in the germline V gene. After removal of 3 bases from V and 9 bases from J, the junction contained 14 bases not matched to a gene. This CDR3 has 15 amino acids.

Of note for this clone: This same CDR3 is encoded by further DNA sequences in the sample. CDR3 region: CASRFGPPPGRGQETQYF. In DNA form, the CDR3 reads TGTGCCAGCAGGTTTGGGCCCCCCCCCGGGCGGGGTCAAGAGACCCAGTACTTC. The V call is TRBV7-9, the J call TRBJ2-5; TRBD2 is a possible D gene (6 bases). From germline, CDR1 is SEHNR and CDR2 FQNEAQ (reference sequence). The CDR3 runs 18 residues. Deletions cut 6 bases from V and 2 bases from J, with 25 bases between.

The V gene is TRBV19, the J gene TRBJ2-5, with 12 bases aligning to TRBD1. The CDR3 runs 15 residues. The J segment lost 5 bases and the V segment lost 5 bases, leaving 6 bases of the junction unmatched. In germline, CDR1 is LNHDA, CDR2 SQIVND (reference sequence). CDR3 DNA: TGTGCCAGTAGTGGGGGACAGGGGGCAAAGGAGACCCAGTACTTC. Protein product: CASSGGQGAKETQYF.

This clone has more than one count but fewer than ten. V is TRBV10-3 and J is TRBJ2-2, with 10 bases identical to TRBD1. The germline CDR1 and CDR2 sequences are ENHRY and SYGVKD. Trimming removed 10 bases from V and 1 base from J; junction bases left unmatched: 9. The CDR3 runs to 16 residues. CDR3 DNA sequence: TGTGCCAGTAGCGACAGGGGGCAAGTGAACACCGGGGAGCTGTTTTTT. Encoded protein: CASSDRGQVNTGELFF.

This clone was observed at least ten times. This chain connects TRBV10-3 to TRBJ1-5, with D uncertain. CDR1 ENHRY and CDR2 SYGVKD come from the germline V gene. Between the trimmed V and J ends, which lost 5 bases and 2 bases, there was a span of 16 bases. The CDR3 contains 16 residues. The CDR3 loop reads CAISREGFEGNQPQHF. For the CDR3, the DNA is TGTGCCATCAGTCGTGAGGGCTTCGAGGGCAATCAGCCCCAGCATTTT.

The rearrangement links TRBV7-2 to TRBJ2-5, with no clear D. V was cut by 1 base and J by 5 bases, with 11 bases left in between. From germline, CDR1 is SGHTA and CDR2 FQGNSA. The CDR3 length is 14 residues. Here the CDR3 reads CASSLVYGAETQYF. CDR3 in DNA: TGTGCCAGCAGCTTAGTTTACGGAGCCGAGACCCAGTACTTC.

The CDR3, as DNA: TGCGCCAGCAGCCAAGTTGTCCAGCGGAGCAATCAGCCCCAGCATTTT. Residues: CASSQVVQRSNQPQHF. V gene TRBV4-1 combines with J gene TRBJ1-5; D ambiguous. V was shortened by 1 base and J by 1 base, with 11 bases between the two germline ends. Germline-derived CDR1 and CDR2 are MGHRA and YSYEKL. The CDR3 spans 16 residues.

The CDR3 spells CAISEAGDYNEQFF. As DNA, the CDR3 is TGTGCCATCAGTGAGGCGGGAGATTACAATGAGCAGTTCTTC. The chain carries TRBV10-3 and TRBJ2-1; TRBD2 matches at 7 bases. Germline V CDR1 and CDR2: ENHRY, SYGVKD. CDR3 size: 14 residues. The V and J ends lost 2 bases and 4 bases, in that order; junction bases with no gene match: 2.

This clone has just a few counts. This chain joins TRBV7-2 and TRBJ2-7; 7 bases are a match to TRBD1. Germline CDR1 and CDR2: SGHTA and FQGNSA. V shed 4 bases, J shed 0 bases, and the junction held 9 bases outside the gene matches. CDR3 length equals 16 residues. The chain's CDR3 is CASSSPGTANSYEQYF. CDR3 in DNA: TGTGCCAGCAGCTCACCTGGGACAGCTAACTCCTACGAGCAGTACTTC.

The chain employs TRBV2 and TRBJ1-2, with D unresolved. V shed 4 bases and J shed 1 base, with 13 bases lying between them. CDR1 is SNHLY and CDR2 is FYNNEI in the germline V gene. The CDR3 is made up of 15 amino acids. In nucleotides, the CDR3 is TGTGCCAGCAGTGTTTCGGGCCGAAATAACTATGGCTACACCTTC. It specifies CASSVSGRNNYGYTF.

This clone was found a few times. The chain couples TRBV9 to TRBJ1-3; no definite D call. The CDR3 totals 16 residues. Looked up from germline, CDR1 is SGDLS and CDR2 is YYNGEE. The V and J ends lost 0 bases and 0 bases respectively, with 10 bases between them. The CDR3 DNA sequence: TGTGCCAGCAGCGTAGGGACGCCGATCTCTGGAAACACCATATATTTT. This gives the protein CASSVGTPISGNTIYF.

CDR3 amino acids: CASSQDLRGYEQFF. In DNA form, the CDR3 reads TGCGCCAGCAGCCAAGACCTTAGAGGTTATGAGCAGTTCTTC. The rearrangement uses TRBV4-1 and TRBJ2-1; D uncertain. Per germline, CDR1 MGHRA and CDR2 YSYEKL. Trimming removed 0 bases at V and 8 bases at J, with 11 bases between. There are 14 residues in the CDR3.

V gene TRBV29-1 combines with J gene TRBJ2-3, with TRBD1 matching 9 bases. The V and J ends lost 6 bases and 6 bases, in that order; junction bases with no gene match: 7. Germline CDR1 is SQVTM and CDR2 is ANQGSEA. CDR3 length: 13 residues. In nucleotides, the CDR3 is TGCAGCGTCTTAGACAGGGGGAAGGATACGCAGTATTTT. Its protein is CSVLDRGKDTQYF.

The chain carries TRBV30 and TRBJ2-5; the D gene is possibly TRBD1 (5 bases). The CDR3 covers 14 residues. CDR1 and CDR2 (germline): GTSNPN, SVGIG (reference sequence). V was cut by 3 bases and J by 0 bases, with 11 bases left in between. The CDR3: CAWRKTADQETQYF. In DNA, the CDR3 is TGTGCCTGGAGAAAGACAGCAGACCAAGAGACCCAGTACTTC.

The CDR3 spells CASTTGGTSGSPSYEQYF. The DNA of the CDR3 is TGTGCCAGCACCACCGGGGGGACTAGCGGGAGTCCATCCTACGAGCAGTACTTC. The V gene is TRBV5-4, the J gene TRBJ2-7, with 14 bases fitting TRBD2. CDR3 size: 18 residues. Germline CDR1 and CDR2: SGHNT and YYREEE (reference sequence). Trimming cost V 6 bases and J 1 base; bases outside gene matches: 12.

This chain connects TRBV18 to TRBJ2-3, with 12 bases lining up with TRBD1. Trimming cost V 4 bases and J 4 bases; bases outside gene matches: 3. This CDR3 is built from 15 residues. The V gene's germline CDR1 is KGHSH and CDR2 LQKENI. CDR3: CASSQGTGGSDTQYF. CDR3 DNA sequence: TGTGCCAGCTCACAAGGGACAGGGGGCTCAGATACGCAGTATTTT.

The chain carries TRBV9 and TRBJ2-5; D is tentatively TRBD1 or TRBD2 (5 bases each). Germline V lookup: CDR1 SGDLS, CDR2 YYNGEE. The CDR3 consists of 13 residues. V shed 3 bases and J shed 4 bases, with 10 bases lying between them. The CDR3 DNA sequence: TGTGCCAGCAGCGAGGGGACGAGAGAGACCCAGTACTTC. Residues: CASSEGTRETQYF.

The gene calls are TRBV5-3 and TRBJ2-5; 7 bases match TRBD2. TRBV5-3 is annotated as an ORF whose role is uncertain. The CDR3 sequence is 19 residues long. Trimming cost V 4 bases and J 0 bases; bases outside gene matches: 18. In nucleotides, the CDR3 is TGTGCCAGAAGCCTGGGGATCCCTAAACTAGCGCAGTACCAAGAGACCCAGTACTTC. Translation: CARSLGIPKLAQYQETQYF.

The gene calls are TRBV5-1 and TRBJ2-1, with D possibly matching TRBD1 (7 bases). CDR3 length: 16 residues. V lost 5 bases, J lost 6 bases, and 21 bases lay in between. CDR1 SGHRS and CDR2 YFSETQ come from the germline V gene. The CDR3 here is CASRRDTRQGGNEQFF. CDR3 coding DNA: TGCGCCAGCAGGAGAGATACACGACAGGGAGGCAATGAGCAGTTCTTC.

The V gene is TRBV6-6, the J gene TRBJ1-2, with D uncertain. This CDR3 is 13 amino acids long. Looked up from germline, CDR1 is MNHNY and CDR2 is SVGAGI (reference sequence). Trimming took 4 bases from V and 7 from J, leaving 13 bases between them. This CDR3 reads CASSWVRTSGYTF. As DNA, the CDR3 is TGTGCCAGCAGTTGGGTTCGGACCTCTGGCTACACCTTC.

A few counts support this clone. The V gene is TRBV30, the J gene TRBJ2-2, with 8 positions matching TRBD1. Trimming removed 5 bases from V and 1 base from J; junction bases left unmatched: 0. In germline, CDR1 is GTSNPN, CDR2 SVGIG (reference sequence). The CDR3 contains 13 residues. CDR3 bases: TGTGCCTGGGGGACAGGGAACACCGGGGAGCTGTTTTTT. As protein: CAWGTGNTGELFF.

DNA of the CDR3: TGTGCCAGCTCCAGGGGCAATAGCAATCAGCCCCAGCATTTT. It specifies CASSRGNSNQPQHF. The chain joins TRBV7-9 to TRBJ1-5; TRBD1 might be the D (6 bases). The CDR3 extends over 14 amino acids. CDR1 and CDR2 (germline): SEHNR, FQNEAQ (reference sequence). Trimming took 8 bases from V and 0 from J, leaving 11 bases between them.

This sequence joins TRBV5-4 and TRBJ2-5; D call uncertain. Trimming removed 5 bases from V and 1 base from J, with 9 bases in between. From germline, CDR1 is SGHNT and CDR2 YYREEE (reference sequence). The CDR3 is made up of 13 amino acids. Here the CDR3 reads CASRAGSQETQYF. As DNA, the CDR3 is TGTGCCAGCAGGGCCGGATCCCAAGAGACCCAGTACTTC.

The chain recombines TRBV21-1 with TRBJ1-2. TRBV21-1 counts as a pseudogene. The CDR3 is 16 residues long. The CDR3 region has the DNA TGTGCCAGCAGCAAATTGACGTCAAACCGTCCGTGCGGCTACACCTTC. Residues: CASSKLTSNRPCGYTF.

The DNA for the CDR3 is TGTGCCAGCAGCTTGGGGGACTCTTCTGGCTACACCTTC. Translated, it gives CASSLGDSSGYTF. V is TRBV5-4 and J is TRBJ1-2, with D possibly matching TRBD1 (5 bases). The CDR3 consists of 13 residues. V was pared by 0 bases and J by 7 bases, with 10 bases between. The germline gives CDR1 SGHNT, CDR2 YYREEE (reference sequence). Full variable domain (rest looked up from reference TRBV5-4 and TRBJ1-2): ETGVTQSPTHLIKTRGQQVTLRCSSQSGHNTVSWYQQALGQGPQFIFQYYREEENGRGNFPPRFSGLQFPNYSSELNVNALELDDSALYLCASSLGDSSGYTFGSGTRLTVV.